A single sample is the source of the 26 T cell receptor beta chains below, sequenced in a study of T-cell reconstitution after alpha-beta-depleted transplantation in children. Researchers prepared the TCRbeta library using unique molecular identifiers, the study reports. From the PCR reads, TCRdb called clonotypes with MiXCR, one entry per CDR3 protein. In the table there are about 240,000 distinct CDR3 sequences, approximately 12% of which are singletons. The sequenced sample was PBMCs from the stem cell graft donor, obtained from the stem cell graft. These receptors all come from a human donor who donated a stem cell graft to a child with acute lymphoblastic leukemia.

This clonotype was counted at least ten times. This chain joins TRBV24-1 and TRBJ2-7; TRBD2 might be the D (5 bases). Germline CDR1 KGHDR, CDR2 SFDVKD. Trimming removed 2 bases at V and 0 bases at J, with 7 bases between. The CDR3 consists of 14 residues. CDR3 nucleotide sequence: TGTGCCACCAGTGATTCCCGGGACTCCTACGAGCAGTACTTC. Protein product: CATSDSRDSYEQYF.

This clonotype was seen at least ten times. The chain's CDR3 is CASSPGVSYYEQYF. The CDR3, as DNA: TGTGCCAGCAGCCCGGGCGTCAGTTACTACGAGCAGTACTTC. The chain uses TRBV5-6 and TRBJ2-7; D remains ambiguous. Germline loops: CDR1 SGHDT, CDR2 YYEEEE. The CDR3 extends over 14 amino acids. V was shortened by 4 bases and J by 3 bases, with 14 bases between the two germline ends.

This clonotype came up many times. V usage is TRBV7-2 and J usage is TRBJ1-1; D perhaps matches TRBD1 (5 bases). The CDR3 runs 15 residues. Trimming removed 1 base from V and 4 bases from J, with 13 bases in between. Germline-derived CDR1 and CDR2 are SGHTA and FQGNSA. This chain's CDR3 is CASSLGPGPLTEAFF. For the CDR3, the DNA is TGTGCCAGCAGCTTAGGTCCGGGGCCCCTCACTGAAGCTTTCTTT.

This clonotype was seen repeatedly, ten times or more. V usage is TRBV9 and J usage is TRBJ2-2; D call uncertain. The CDR3 has 13 amino acids. Deletions cut 2 bases from V and 0 bases from J, with 2 bases between. CDR1 and CDR2 from the germline V gene are SGDLS and YYNGEE. The DNA for the CDR3 is TGTGCCAGCAGCGTTACGAACACCGGGGAGCTGTTTTTT. Translating gives CASSVTNTGELFF.

This clonotype was observed many times. The V and J genes are TRBV7-2 and TRBJ2-1, with 10 positions matching TRBD2. This CDR3 is 17 amino acids long. Trimming took 1 base from V and 2 from J; bases not matched to a gene: 5. CDR1 and CDR2 from the germline V gene are SGHTA and FQGNSA. The CDR3 bases are TGTGCCAGCAGCTTAGGCGGTAGCGGGAGGCCCTACAATGAGCAGTTCTTC. As protein: CASSLGGSGRPYNEQFF. The full variable domain, with the rest looked up from reference TRBV7-2 and TRBJ2-1, is GAGVSQSPSNKVTEKGKDVELRCDPISGHTALYWYRQSLGQGLEFLIYFQGNSAPDKSGLPSDRFSAERTGGSVSTLTIQRTQQEDSAVYLCASSLGGSGRPYNEQFFGPGTRLTVL.

This clonotype has at least ten counts. This sequence joins TRBV27 and TRBJ2-5; D tentatively reads TRBD1 or TRBD2 (6 bases each). The V end lost 9 bases, the J end lost 2 bases, and 22 bases lay between the germline ends. Germline V gene data show CDR1 as MNHEY and CDR2 as SMNVEV (reference sequence). This CDR3 is built from 16 residues. The CDR3 reads CARELNPGGNQETQYF. CDR3 nucleotide sequence: TGTGCCAGAGAACTCAACCCCGGGGGCAATCAAGAGACCCAGTACTTC.

This chain's CDR3 is CASSHSGLAGNTGELFF. The CDR3 DNA sequence: TGTGCCAGCAGCCATTCAGGACTAGCGGGGAACACCGGGGAGCTGTTTTTT. The rearrangement links TRBV7-2 to TRBJ2-2, with 11 nucleotides matching TRBD2. Looked up from germline, CDR1 is SGHTA and CDR2 is FQGNSA. Trimming removed 5 bases from V and 1 base from J; junction bases left unmatched: 6. The CDR3 loop spans 17 amino acids.

The table lists this clonotype with many counts. This chain links TRBV6-2 or TRBV6-3 with TRBJ2-2; unclear D gene. Trimming shortened V by 2 bases and J by 3 bases, and 13 bases separated the two germline ends. The length of the CDR3 is 16 residues. The germline gives CDR1 MNHEY, CDR2 SVGEGT. The CDR3 reads CASSYGRLQDTGELFF. The CDR3, as DNA: TGTGCCAGCAGTTACGGTCGACTCCAAGACACCGGGGAGCTGTTTTTT.

This clonotype was picked up many times. Here the CDR3 DNA reads TGTGCCACCAGTGAGGCGGGTCGAAGCTCCTACGAGCAGTACTTC. Its protein is CATSEAGRSSYEQYF. The chain combines TRBV24-1 with TRBJ2-7, with D tentatively TRBD2 (5 bases). The CDR3 contains 15 residues. Germline CDR1 and CDR2: KGHDR and SFDVKD. With 4 bases removed from V and 0 bases from J, the gap between germline ends came to 12 bases.

This clonotype came up many times. The chain is built from TRBV5-5 and TRBJ1-2; D is uncertain. With 1 base removed from V and 7 bases from J, the gap between germline ends came to 11 bases. CDR3 length: 13 residues. Germline assignment: CDR1 SGHKS and CDR2 YYEKEE (reference sequence). Written as DNA, the CDR3 is TGTGCCAGCAGCTTGTGGTCGGGAAGTGGCTACACCTTC. This encodes CASSLWSGSGYTF.

This clonotype has ten or more counts. The chain couples TRBV28 to TRBJ2-1, with 14 bases aligning to TRBD2. The junction had 14 bases not matched to a gene; V was cut back by 3 bases and J by 1 base. The CDR3 sequence is 21 residues long. In germline, CDR1 is MDHEN, CDR2 SYDVKM. The CDR3 sequence: CASSFVVWGTSGRGSYNEQFF. As DNA, the CDR3 is TGTGCCAGCAGTTTTGTTGTGTGGGGGACTAGCGGGAGAGGGTCCTACAATGAGCAGTTCTTC.

Many counts were recorded for this clonotype. V is TRBV20-1 and J is TRBJ2-1, with 10 bases aligning to TRBD2. Germline-derived CDR1 and CDR2 are DFQATT and SNEGSKA (reference sequence). There are 12 residues in the CDR3. Trimming cost V 5 bases and J 8 bases; bases outside gene matches: 3. The CDR3 DNA sequence: TGCAGTGCTCCCGGGACTAGCGATGAGCAGTTCTTC. It is translated as CSAPGTSDEQFF.

This clonotype was counted many times. The chain uses TRBV6-5 and TRBJ2-1; D remains unclear. Germline V gene lookup returns CDR1 MNHEY and CDR2 SVGAGI. Trimming pared 5 bases from V and 4 bases from J, leaving 18 bases between. The CDR3 contains 16 residues. CDR3: CASSHNFAIRYNEQFF. In nucleotides, the CDR3 is TGTGCCAGCAGTCACAATTTCGCAATCCGGTACAATGAGCAGTTCTTC.

This clonotype showed up many times. CDR3: CASSLSAASYEQYF. The CDR3 DNA reads as TGTGCCAGCAGTTTATCGGCGGCCTCCTACGAGCAGTACTTC. This rearrangement joins TRBV27 to TRBJ2-7; D unresolved. The CDR3 length is 14 residues. Trimming took off 0 bases at V and 0 bases at J, with 6 bases between the two ends. Germline V lookup: CDR1 MNHEY, CDR2 SMNVEV (reference sequence).

In this sample, this clonotype turned up many times. The chain employs TRBV20-1 and TRBJ1-5, with 10 bases that match TRBD1. The V segment lost 4 bases and the J segment 1 base; nucleotides outside the gene matches: 4. The CDR3 is 15 residues long. Germline CDR1 DFQATT, CDR2 SNEGSKA (reference sequence). This chain's CDR3 is CSAKRTGGSNQPQHF. As DNA, the CDR3 is TGCAGTGCTAAGAGGACAGGGGGAAGCAATCAGCCCCAGCATTTT.

The sample holds many counts of this clonotype. V usage is TRBV5-5 and J usage is TRBJ2-5, with a weak D call TRBD2 (5 bases). V lost 0 bases and J 5 bases, leaving 8 bases between the germline ends. This CDR3 has 13 amino acids. Germline CDR1 and CDR2: SGHKS and YYEKEE (reference sequence). CDR3 sequence reads: CASSLVRVETQYF. For the CDR3, the DNA is TGTGCCAGCAGCTTGGTGAGGGTTGAGACCCAGTACTTC. Using reference TRBV5-5 and TRBJ2-5 for the parts outside the CDR3, the full variable domain is DAGVTQSPTHLIKTRGQQVTLRCSPISGHKSVSWYQQVLGQGPQFIFQYYEKEERGRGNFPDRFSARQFPNYSSELNVNALLLGDSALYLCASSLVRVETQYFGPGTRLLVL.

This clonotype was picked up many times. The chain couples TRBV24-1 to TRBJ1-1; D is uncertain. The CDR3 is 13 residues long. CDR1 and CDR2 (germline): KGHDR, SFDVKD. The germline V and J ends were trimmed by 7 bases and 5 bases, with 13 bases remaining between them. Here the CDR3 reads CATSGGSRTEAFF. DNA of the CDR3: TGTGCCACCAGCGGCGGGAGTCGGACTGAAGCTTTCTTT.

This clonotype was seen ten or more times. The rearrangement joins TRBV12-3 or TRBV12-4 to TRBJ1-1, with a possible D match to TRBD1 (5 bases). Trimming left V 5 bases short and J 6 bases short, with 19 bases between. The CDR3 spans 15 residues. CDR3 region: CASSRAPGGDAEAFF. CDR3 nucleotide sequence: TGTGCCAGCAGTCGGGCCCCGGGGGGGGACGCTGAAGCTTTCTTT.

Many counts were recorded for this clonotype. The chain carries TRBV6-2 or TRBV6-3 and TRBJ1-5, with D unclear. The CDR3 is 16 residues long. Germline V lookup: CDR1 MNHEY, CDR2 SVGEGT. Trimming stripped 0 bases from V and 0 bases from J, with 9 bases between. CDR3 bases: TGTGCCAGCAGTTACTCATTCGGGATTAGCAATCAGCCCCAGCATTTT. This codes for CASSYSFGISNQPQHF.

This clonotype occurred many times. The rearrangement joins TRBV6-5 to TRBJ1-1; D is unclear. Germline lookup yields CDR1 MNHEY and CDR2 SVGAGI. Deletions cut 0 bases from V and 0 bases from J, with 8 bases between. The CDR3 totals 15 residues. The CDR3 here is CASSYSVGMNTEAFF. The CDR3 DNA sequence: TGTGCCAGCAGTTACTCAGTTGGGATGAACACTGAAGCTTTCTTT.

The rearrangement uses TRBV7-9 and TRBJ2-5; D unclear. The CDR3 has 14 residues. Germline CDR1 SEHNR, CDR2 FQNEAQ (reference sequence). V was cut by 1 base and J by 3 bases, with 9 bases left in between. The CDR3 nucleotides are TGTGCCAGCAGCTTAGTGGTCCGGGAAGAGACCCAGTACTTC. It codes for CASSLVVREETQYF. Based on the CDR3 plus reference TRBV7-9 and TRBJ2-5, the full variable domain is DTGVSQNPRHKITKRGQNVTFRCDPISEHNRLYWYRQTLGQGPEFLTYFQNEAQLEKSRLLSDRFSAERPKGSFSTLEIQRTEQGDSAMYLCASSLVVREETQYFGPGTRLLVL.

This clonotype occurred many times. The chain carries TRBV6-2 or TRBV6-3 and TRBJ2-3, with TRBD2 matching 10 bases. This CDR3 region has 18 residues. Germline values: CDR1 MNHEY, CDR2 SVGEGT. V lost 0 bases to trimming and J lost 4 bases; unmatched junction nucleotides: 10. CDR3 region: CASSYSMTPSGSSDTQYF. Written as DNA, the CDR3 is TGTGCCAGCAGTTACTCGATGACCCCTAGCGGGAGCTCAGATACGCAGTATTTT.

This clonotype was counted at least ten times. This chain's CDR3 is CASSLDGHEQFF. For the CDR3, the DNA is TGTGCCAGCAGCTTAGATGGCCATGAGCAGTTCTTC. This chain connects TRBV7-9 to TRBJ2-1, with D unresolved. This CDR3 contains 12 residues. The V end lost 1 base, the J end lost 8 bases, and 6 bases lay between the germline ends. Germline CDR1 reads SEHNR; CDR2 reads FQNEAQ (reference sequence).

This clonotype was seen at least ten times. The rearrangement joins TRBV4-3 to TRBJ2-7; TRBD2 matches 7 bases. The V gene end was trimmed by 2 bases and the J gene end by 1 base; junction bases not matched to a gene: 5. This CDR3 comprises 15 residues. In germline, CDR1 is LGHNA, CDR2 YSLEER. CDR3 bases: TGCGCCAGCAGCCAACTAGCGGATACTTCCTACGAGCAGTACTTC. As protein: CASSQLADTSYEQYF.

This clonotype was seen ten or more times. CDR3 nucleotide sequence: TGTGCCAGCAGCTTAGGCTCAGCGGGCTACGAGCAGTACTTC. It yields the protein CASSLGSAGYEQYF. The chain carries TRBV11-2 and TRBJ2-7, with D perhaps TRBD2 (6 bases). This CDR3 is 14 amino acids long. Per the germline V gene, CDR1 is SGHAT and CDR2 is FQNNGV. Trimming removed 1 base at V and 3 bases at J, with 10 bases between.

This clonotype was observed at least ten times. The rearrangement links TRBV12-3 or TRBV12-4 to TRBJ2-5; 9 nucleotides match TRBD2. The CDR3 covers 14 residues. The V gene end was trimmed by 4 bases and the J gene end by 4 bases; junction bases not matched to a gene: 4. DNA of the CDR3: TGTGCCAGCAGTTCGGGACTAGCCGGAGAGACCCAGTACTTC. This encodes CASSSGLAGETQYF.